The next 10 T cell receptor beta chains were all read from a single sample in a study of blood T cell repertoires in COVID-19. Repertoires were generated with immunoSEQ multiplex PCR, while TCRdb's copy carries only in-frame clones and drops some. The data show 150,000 to 200,000 clones, with about 90% seen just once and 0.95% to 1.5% held by the top ten. Sequencing was performed on PBMCs or T cells enriched from blood (not recorded which). Receptor source: a human donor with acute COVID-19. The donor label of this sample is uncertain.

The V gene is TRBV10-3, the J gene TRBJ2-2, with TRBD1 matching 10 bases. The germline gives CDR1 ENHRY, CDR2 SYGVKD. The trim removed 6 bases at V and 4 bases at J, leaving 5 bases unmatched. This CDR3 spans 15 amino acids. Written as DNA, the CDR3 is TGTGCCATCAGCAGACAGGGGGCGCCCACCGGGGAGCTGTTTTTT. Translated, it gives CAISRQGAPTGELFF.

This clone was detected only once. V and J are TRBV7-2 and TRBJ2-3; TRBD2 matches 8 bases. Germline CDR1 SGHTA, CDR2 FQGNSA. The V gene end was trimmed by 2 bases and the J gene end by 2 bases; junction bases not matched to a gene: 3. This CDR3 spans 15 amino acids. The CDR3: CASSLQRGFTDTQYF. In DNA, the CDR3 is TGTGCCAGCAGCTTACAGCGGGGGTTCACAGATACGCAGTATTTT.

The chain recombines TRBV3-1 (or the pseudogene TRBV3-2) with TRBJ1-1, with 9 bases lining up with TRBD1. Germline values: CDR1 LGHDT, CDR2 YNNKEL (reference sequence). The CDR3 is made up of 13 amino acids. J gave up 11 bases and V 4 bases, and 8 bases lay outside the gene matches. Written as DNA, the CDR3 is TGTGCCAGCAGCCCCCTACAGGGGGCAGAGGCTTTCTTT. Residues: CASSPLQGAEAFF.

V is TRBV2 and J is TRBJ2-5; 9 bases match TRBD1. J gave up 5 bases and V 8 bases, and 18 bases lay outside the gene matches. The CDR3 length is 17 residues. Per the germline V gene, CDR1 is SNHLY and CDR2 is FYNNEI. The chain's CDR3 is CASGGGAPRTGDETQYF. The CDR3 DNA sequence: TGTGCCAGCGGAGGGGGGGCACCCCGGACAGGGGACGAGACCCAGTACTTC.

The rearrangement links TRBV5-1 to TRBJ2-3; 8 bases align to TRBD2. In germline, CDR1 is SGHRS, CDR2 YFSETQ. V shed 4 bases, J shed 6 bases, and the junction held 19 bases outside the gene matches. The CDR3 consists of 18 residues. In DNA form, the CDR3 reads TGCGCCAGCAGCCGGGAGAACGGACTAGCCCCTCTGGTCGATACGCAGTATTTT. Amino acids: CASSRENGLAPLVDTQYF. The variable domain in full, with the rest retrieved from reference TRBV5-1 and TRBJ2-3, is KAGVTQTPRYLIKTRGQQVTLSCSPISGHRSVSWYQQTPGQGLQFLFEYFSETQRNKGNFPGRFSGRQFSNSRSEMNVSTLELGDSALYLCASSRENGLAPLVDTQYFGPGTRLTVL.

The V gene is TRBV7-3, the J gene TRBJ2-3, with D perhaps TRBD2 (5 bases). The CDR3 has 16 amino acids. Trimming pared 4 bases from V and 5 bases from J, leaving 19 bases between. Germline values: CDR1 SGHTA, CDR2 FQGTGA. The CDR3 sequence is CASSSPTMGSQDTQYF. In DNA, the CDR3 is TGTGCCAGCAGCTCCCCGACTATGGGTTCGCAAGATACGCAGTATTTT.

The chain employs TRBV15 and TRBJ2-1; possibly TRBD1 for D (6 bases). The CDR3 spans 12 residues. The germline CDR1 and CDR2 sequences are LNHNV and YYDKDF (reference sequence). V dropped 3 bases and J dropped 10 bases, with 10 bases sitting between them. The CDR3 DNA follows: TGTGCCACCAGCAGGCTCCAGGGGGAGCAGTTCTTC. Protein: CATSRLQGEQFF. Complete variable domain (other parts from reference TRBV15 and TRBJ2-1): DAMVIQNPRYQVTQFGKPVTLSCSQTLNHNVMYWYQQKSSQAPKLLFHYYDKDFNNEADTPDNFQSRRPNTSFCFLDIRSPGLGDTAMYLCATSRLQGEQFFGPGTRLTVL.

V gene TRBV19 combines with J gene TRBJ2-1; 11 bases match TRBD2. Germline CDR1 is LNHDA and CDR2 is SQIVND (reference sequence). The V gene end was trimmed by 2 bases and the J gene end by 5 bases; junction bases not matched to a gene: 2. This CDR3 has 15 amino acids. The CDR3 DNA sequence: TGTGCCAGTAGTATAAATAGCGGGGGGGACAATGAGCAGTTCTTC. It encodes CASSINSGGDNEQFF. The variable domain in full, completed from reference TRBV19 and TRBJ2-1, reads DGGITQSPKYLFRKEGQNVTLSCEQNLNHDAMYWYRQDPGQGLRLIYYSQIVNDFQKGDIAEGYSVSREKKESFPLTVTSAQKNPTAFYLCASSINSGGDNEQFFGPGTRLTVL.

The chain joins TRBV4-3 to TRBJ1-5; 7 bases are shared with TRBD1. The V and J ends lost 1 base and 1 base, in that order; junction bases with no gene match: 1. The germline CDR1 and CDR2 sequences are LGHNA and YSLEER. The CDR3 spans 15 residues. CDR3 sequence: CASSQGQGSNQPQHF. The DNA for the CDR3 is TGCGCCAGCAGCCAAGGACAGGGAAGCAATCAGCCCCAGCATTTT.

The genes are TRBV6-6 and TRBJ2-7, with 8 bases identical to TRBD1. CDR1 is MNHNY and CDR2 is SVGAGI in the germline V gene (reference sequence). Losses at the gene ends were 7 bases for V and 6 bases for J; bases not matched to a gene: 14. The CDR3 length is 15 residues. For the CDR3, the DNA is TGTGCCAGCAAATTGACAGGGGCAAGTCTGGGCGAGCAGTACTTC. Residues: CASKLTGASLGEQYF.